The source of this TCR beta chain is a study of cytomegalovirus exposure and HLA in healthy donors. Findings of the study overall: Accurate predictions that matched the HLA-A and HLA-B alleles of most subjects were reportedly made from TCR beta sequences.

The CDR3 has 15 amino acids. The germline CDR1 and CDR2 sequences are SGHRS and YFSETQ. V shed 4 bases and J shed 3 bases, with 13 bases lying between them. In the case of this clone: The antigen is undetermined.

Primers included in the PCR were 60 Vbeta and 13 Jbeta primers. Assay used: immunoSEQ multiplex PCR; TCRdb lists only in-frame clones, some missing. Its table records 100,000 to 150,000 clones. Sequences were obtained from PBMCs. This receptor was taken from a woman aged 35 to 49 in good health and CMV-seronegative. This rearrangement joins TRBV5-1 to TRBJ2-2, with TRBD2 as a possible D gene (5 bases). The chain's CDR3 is CASSPEGPYTGELFF. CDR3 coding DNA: TGCGCCAGCAGCCCCGAGGGCCCTTACACCGGGGAGCTGTTTTTT. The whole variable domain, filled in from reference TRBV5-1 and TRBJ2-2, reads KAGVTQTPRYLIKTRGQQVTLSCSPISGHRSVSWYQQTPGQGLQFLFEYFSETQRNKGNFPGRFSGRQFSNSRSEMNVSTLELGDSALYLCASSPEGPYTGELFFGEGSRLTVL.